The rows below give T cell receptor beta chains drawn from one sample of a study of cytomegalovirus exposure and HLA in healthy donors. Assay used: immunoSEQ multiplex PCR; TCRdb lists only in-frame clones, some missing. The sample holds about 160,000 clones, roughly four fifths seen once. The sequenced sample consisted of PBMCs. The receptor source for this set is a female donor in good health and CMV-seronegative. Both conserved end residues are part of each CDR3. A D gene is named only where the DNA matches it firmly. A clone size is listed for some rows: how often the clone was seen (once, few, many), or a class if it is expanded.

abundance | j_gene | len | v_gene | d_gene | CDR3nt | CDR3aa
- | TRBJ2-5 | 15 | TRBV19 | TRBD1 | TGTGCCAGTAGTAAGACGACAGGGGGCGCGGAGACCCAGTACTTC | CASSKTTGGAETQYF
- | TRBJ1-2 | 16 | TRBV27 | TRBD1 | TGTGCCAGCAGTTTCCTGACAGGGGGCGACTGGACTGGCTACACCTTC | CASSFLTGGDWTGYTF
- | TRBJ1-1 | 14 | TRBV19 | - | TGTGCCAGTAGTATAGGCAGGGTTGGAACTGAAGCTTTCTTT | CASSIGRVGTEAFF
- | TRBJ2-5 | 16 | TRBV5-1 | TRBD2 | TGCGCCAGCAGCTTGGACGCGGGGGGGCCCCCGGAGACCCAGTACTTC | CASSLDAGGPPETQYF
- | TRBJ2-7 | 16 | TRBV29-1 | - | TGCAGCGTTGCTACTCACCCCCTGAGACAGGCCTACGAGCAGTACTTC | CSVATHPLRQAYEQYF
- | TRBJ2-2 | 15 | TRBV7-9 | - | TGTGCCAGCAGCCCATCAGGGAGGCGCACCGGGGAGCTGTTTTTT | CASSPSGRRTGELFF
- | TRBJ1-2 | 14 | TRBV7-2 | - | TGTGCCAGCAGCCCTAGTTTCGGGGGTTATGGCTACACCTTC | CASSPSFGGYGYTF
- | TRBJ2-1 | 16 | TRBV7-6 | TRBD2 | TGTGCCAGCAGCTCAGCGGCGGGCGGGGGATACAATGAGCAGTTCTTC | CASSSAAGGGYNEQFF
- | TRBJ2-5 | 11 | TRBV7-9 | - | TGTGCCAGCAGCTTAGAGCAGACCCAGTACTTC | CASSLEQTQYF
few | TRBJ1-4 | 17 | TRBV28 | - | TGTGCCAGCAAACTGACAGGTCTGGGGGCAACTAATGAAAAACTGTTTTTT | CASKLTGLGATNEKLFF
few | TRBJ2-7 | 13 | TRBV28 | TRBD1 | TGTGCCAGCACCCGGGACAGGGATCACGAGCAGTACTTC | CASTRDRDHEQYF
- | TRBJ2-5 | 13 | TRBV2 | TRBD2 | TGTGCCAGCGGAGCGGGGACCGAGGAGACCCAGTACTTC | CASGAGTEETQYF
- | TRBJ1-2 | 18 | TRBV7-2 | - | TGTGCCAGCAGCTTAGGCCCAGGTCCCTCTGCGAAAGGTTCTGGCTACACCTTC | CASSLGPGPSAKGSGYTF
- | TRBJ2-2 | 13 | TRBV27 | - | TGTGCCAGCAGTTCGTGGAACACCGGGGAGCTGTTTTTT | CASSSWNTGELFF
- | TRBJ1-1 | 15 | TRBV4-1 | - | TGCGCCAGCAGCCAAGAAGGCGGACTCAGTATTGAAGCTTTCTTT | CASSQEGGLSIEAFF
- | TRBJ2-1 | 15 | TRBV2 | TRBD1 | TGTGCCAGCAGGATCCTAGGGGGCCTTTACAATGAGCAGTTCTTC | CASRILGGLYNEQFF
- | TRBJ1-3 | 15 | TRBV7-9 | - | TGTGCCAGCAGCTTAGTTTTGGCTGCTGGAAACACCATATATTTT | CASSLVLAAGNTIYF
once | TRBJ1-2 | 18 | TRBV5-1 | - | TGCGCCAGCAGCATATCCGACAGCAACGACCTTCAGGACTATGGCTACACCTTC | CASSISDSNDLQDYGYTF
- | TRBJ2-5 | 15 | TRBV18 | TRBD2 | TGTGCCAGCTCACCACAGCGGGGGAGGGCAGAGACCCAGTACTTC | CASSPQRGRAETQYF
- | TRBJ2-1 | 13 | TRBV30 | TRBD2 | TGTGCCTGGAGTGCTAGCGGACACAATGAGCAGTTCTTC | CAWSASGHNEQFF
- | TRBJ2-3 | 16 | TRBV9 | TRBD2 | TGTGCCAGCAGCCCCCGAGCGGGGCGTAGCACAGATACGCAGTATTTT | CASSPRAGRSTDTQYF
- | TRBJ2-3 | 15 | TRBV2 | - | TGTGCCAGCAGTGAAGTTAGAGTTCCCACAGATACGCAGTATTTT | CASSEVRVPTDTQYF
- | TRBJ1-1 | 13 | TRBV28 | - | TGTGCCAGCAGTTTATACAGGCACACTGAAGCTTTCTTT | CASSLYRHTEAFF
- | TRBJ2-2 | 14 | TRBV29-1 | TRBD2 | TGCAGCGTTGAACTAGCGGGGAACACCGGGGAGCTGTTTTTT | CSVELAGNTGELFF
- | TRBJ2-3 | 18 | TRBV5-1 | TRBD2 | TGCGCCAGCAGCCTAGGACTAGCGGGGGGGCCACGCACAGATACGCAGTATTTT | CASSLGLAGGPRTDTQYF
- | TRBJ2-3 | 15 | TRBV19 | - | TGTGCCAGTAGTCCGCGGGATCGGGGCACAGATACGCAGTATTTT | CASSPRDRGTDTQYF
- | TRBJ1-5 | 15 | TRBV19 | - | TGTGCCAGTAGTGTCGGGACAACTAGCAATCAGCCCCAGCATTTT | CASSVGTTSNQPQHF
- | TRBJ2-1 | 13 | TRBV11-3 | - | TGTGCCAGCAGCTTACCCACTAGTAATGAGCAGTTCTTC | CASSLPTSNEQFF
- | TRBJ2-2 | 16 | TRBV10-2 | TRBD2 | TGCGCCAGCAGTGATCATAGCGGGGGCCGGTCCGGGGAGCTGTTTTTT | CASSDHSGGRSGELFF
- | TRBJ2-7 | 14 | TRBV2 | - | TGTGCCAGCAGTGAAGGCCCCAGGCCCTACGAGCAGTACTTC | CASSEGPRPYEQYF
- | TRBJ1-2 | 14 | TRBV2 | - | TGTGCCAGCAGTGAGGGTGTGGGACTATATGGCTACACCTTC | CASSEGVGLYGYTF
- | TRBJ1-3 | 15 | TRBV7-6 | TRBD1 | TGTGCCAGCAGCTTGGGACAGGGTGAAGGAAACACCATATATTTT | CASSLGQGEGNTIYF
- | TRBJ2-1 | 19 | TRBV18 | TRBD2 | TGTGCCAGCTCACCATCCCTCTTCTTTAGCGGGAGTCGTTACAATGAGCAGTTCTTC | CASSPSLFFSGSRYNEQFF
- | TRBJ2-3 | 14 | TRBV7-2 | - | TGTGCCAGCAGCCCCGACGGACTCGCAGATACGCAGTATTTT | CASSPDGLADTQYF
- | TRBJ1-5 | 15 | TRBV30 | TRBD1 | TGTGCCTGGAGCCCGGGGACAGGGGGCAAGGGGCCCCAGCATTTT | CAWSPGTGGKGPQHF